This T cell receptor (beta chain) was sequenced for a study of shared clonotypes between healthy human individuals. Study-wide results and caveats: Between a few donors, naive CD4 clonotypes were shared at a level of about 5%.

The protocol was immunoSEQ multiplex PCR, while the TCRdb copy is restricted to in-frame clones and leaves out a portion. The repertoire holds 1.4 million to 1.5 million clones, roughly 96% seen once, with approximately 1.1% in the top ten. As for this clone: Its specificity is unknown.

V lost 2 bases to trimming and J lost 5 bases, with 15 bases between them. This CDR3 comprises 16 residues. Germline V gives CDR1 KGHSH, CDR2 LQKENI. The origin of this receptor is a man aged 25-45 years in good health. The chain is built from TRBV18 and TRBJ2-2; TRBD1 might be the D (6 bases). Sample: naive CD4+ T cells sorted from blood. Subset specified: CD45RA+ positively selected. The CDR3 nucleotides read TGTGCCAGCTCACCAAACAGGGCCGAAGCAACCGGGGAGCTGTTTTTT. Translation gives CASSPNRAEATGELFF.